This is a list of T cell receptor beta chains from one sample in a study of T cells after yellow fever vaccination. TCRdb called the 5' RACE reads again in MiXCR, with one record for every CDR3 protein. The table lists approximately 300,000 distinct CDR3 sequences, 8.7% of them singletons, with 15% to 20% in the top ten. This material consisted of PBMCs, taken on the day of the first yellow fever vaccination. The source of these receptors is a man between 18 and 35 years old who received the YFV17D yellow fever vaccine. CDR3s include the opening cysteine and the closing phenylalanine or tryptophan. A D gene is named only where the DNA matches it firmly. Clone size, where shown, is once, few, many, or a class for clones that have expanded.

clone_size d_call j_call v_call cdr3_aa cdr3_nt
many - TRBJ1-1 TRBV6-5 CASSYLGRNTEAFF TGTGCCAGCAGTTACCTGGGAAGGAACACTGAAGCTTTCTTT
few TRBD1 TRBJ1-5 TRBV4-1 CASGVGDRGYNQPQHF TGCGCCAGCGGGGTGGGTGACAGGGGTTACAATCAGCCCCAGCATTTT
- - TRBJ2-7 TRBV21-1 CASSKGPFPVTKFRLEQYF TGTGCCAGCAGCAAGGGACCGTTTCCAGTCACCAAATTTAGACTCGAGCAGTACTTC
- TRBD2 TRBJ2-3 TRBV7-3 CASSLTGGTSGTDTQYF TGTGCCAGCAGCTTAACGGGGGGGACTAGCGGAACAGATACGCAGTATTTT
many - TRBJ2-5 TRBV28 CASSRGTETQYF TGTGCCAGCAGTCGAGGAACCGAGACCCAGTACTTC
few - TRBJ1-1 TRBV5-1 CASYADPPLNTEAFF TGCGCCAGCTACGCAGACCCGCCTCTGAACACTGAAGCTTTCTTT
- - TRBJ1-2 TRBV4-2 CASSQDGAGYTF TGTGCCAGCAGCCAAGACGGGGCTGGCTACACCTTC
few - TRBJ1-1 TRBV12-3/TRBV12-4 CASRWGRITEAFF TGTGCCTCAAGATGGGGGCGAATCACTGAAGCTTTCTTT
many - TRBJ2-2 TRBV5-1 CASSQVAGNAGELFF TGCGCCAGCAGCCAGGTGGCAGGAAACGCCGGGGAGCTGTTTTTT
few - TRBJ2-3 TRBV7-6 CASSVRESRQGFTDTQYF TGTGCCAGCAGCGTTAGGGAGTCACGGCAGGGGTTCACAGATACGCAGTATTTT
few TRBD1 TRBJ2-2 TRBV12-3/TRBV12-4 CAIEPGTATGELFF TGTGCCATTGAACCCGGGACAGCGACCGGGGAGCTGTTTTTT
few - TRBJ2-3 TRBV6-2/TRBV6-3 CASTLSGAGGTQYF TGTGCCAGCACCCTAAGCGGGGCAGGGGGTACGCAGTATTTT
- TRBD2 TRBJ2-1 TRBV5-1 CASFTISSGAYNEQFF TGCGCCAGCTTTACGATTTCTAGCGGGGCCTACAATGAGCAGTTCTTC
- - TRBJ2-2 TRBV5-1 CASSGGTTNTGELFF TGCGCCAGCAGCGGGGGGACAACGAACACCGGGGAGCTGTTTTTT
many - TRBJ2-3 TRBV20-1 CSARDLAGHGTSTDTQYF TGCAGTGCTAGAGATCTCGCAGGACACGGAACTAGCACAGATACGCAGTATTTT
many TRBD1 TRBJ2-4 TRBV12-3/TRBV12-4 CASSLRGQGAARAKNIQYF TGTGCCAGCAGTTTACGGGGACAGGGGGCTGCTCGGGCCAAAAACATTCAGTACTTC
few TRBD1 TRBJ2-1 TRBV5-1 CASSFRGQGSGNEQFF TGCGCCAGCAGCTTCCGGGGACAGGGGAGTGGGAATGAGCAGTTCTTC
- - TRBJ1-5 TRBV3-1 CASSSRNIYSNQPQHF TGTGCCAGCAGCTCTCGTAACATTTATAGCAATCAGCCCCAGCATTTT
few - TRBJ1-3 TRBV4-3 CASSQGMNSGNTIYF TGCGCCAGCAGCCAAGGAATGAATTCTGGAAACACCATATATTTT
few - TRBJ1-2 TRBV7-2 CASSFTLGAASYGYTF TGTGCCAGCAGCTTTACTCTGGGGGCCGCAAGTTATGGCTACACCTTC
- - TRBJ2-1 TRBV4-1 CASSQVGGAREQFF TGCGCCAGCAGCCAAGTAGGGGGGGCAAGGGAGCAGTTCTTC
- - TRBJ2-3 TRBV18 CASSPVERGTDTQYF TGTGCCAGCTCACCAGTCGAGCGGGGCACAGATACGCAGTATTTT
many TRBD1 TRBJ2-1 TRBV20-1 CSATRTGYNEQFF TGCAGTGCTACTCGGACAGGCTACAATGAGCAGTTCTTC
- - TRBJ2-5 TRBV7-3 CASSRQGGSETQYF TGTGCCAGCAGTCGACAGGGAGGTTCAGAGACCCAGTACTTC
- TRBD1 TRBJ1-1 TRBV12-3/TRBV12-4 CASSSTTGGSTEAFF TGTGCCAGCAGTTCCACGACAGGGGGCTCGACTGAAGCTTTCTTT
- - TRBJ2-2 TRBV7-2 CASSVQGTVNTGELFF TGTGCCAGCAGCGTCCAAGGGACGGTGAACACCGGGGAGCTGTTTTTT
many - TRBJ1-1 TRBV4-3 CASSPLEGKGNTEAFF TGCGCCAGCAGCCCACTCGAGGGGAAGGGGAACACTGAAGCTTTCTTT
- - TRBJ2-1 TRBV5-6 CASSSSRGMGNEQFF TGTGCCAGCAGCAGCTCCAGGGGCATGGGGAATGAGCAGTTCTTC
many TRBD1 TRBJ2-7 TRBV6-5 CASSYSMGRGGAYEQYF TGTGCCAGCAGTTACTCGATGGGGAGAGGGGGCGCGTACGAGCAGTACTTC
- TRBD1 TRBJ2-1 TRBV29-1 CSVDRGGHEQFF TGCAGCGTTGACAGAGGGGGCCATGAGCAGTTCTTC
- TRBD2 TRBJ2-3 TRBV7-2 CASSLLTSGGTDTQYF TGTGCCAGCAGCCTCCTGACTAGCGGGGGCACAGATACGCAGTATTTT
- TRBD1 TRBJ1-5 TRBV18 CASSLRPGQENQPQHF TGTGCCAGCTCGCTAAGACCGGGACAGGAAAATCAGCCCCAGCATTTT
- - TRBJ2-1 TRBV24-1 CATSGQFGTANYNEQFF TGTGCCACCAGTGGTCAATTCGGGACGGCCAACTACAATGAGCAGTTCTTC
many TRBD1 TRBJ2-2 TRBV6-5 CASSSDPGQAIPGELFF TGTGCCAGCAGTTCCGACCCTGGACAGGCTATCCCCGGGGAGCTGTTTTTT
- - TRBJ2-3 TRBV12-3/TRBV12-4 CASSYFHGLDTQYF TGTGCCAGCAGTTATTTCCACGGACTAGATACGCAGTATTTT
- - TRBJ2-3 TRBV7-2 CASSTSSVNTQYF TGTGCCAGCAGCACGAGCTCCGTTAATACGCAGTATTTT
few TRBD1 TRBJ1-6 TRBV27 CASSSSDRVGALHF TGTGCCAGCAGTTCCAGCGACAGGGTTGGGGCCCTCCACTTT
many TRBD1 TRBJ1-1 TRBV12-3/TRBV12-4 CASTSRGSNTEAFF TGTGCCAGTACCTCCAGGGGGTCGAACACTGAAGCTTTCTTT
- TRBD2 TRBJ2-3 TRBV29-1 CSVENGLALGGDPDTQYF TGCAGCGTTGAGAATGGACTAGCGCTGGGGGGGGACCCAGATACGCAGTATTTT
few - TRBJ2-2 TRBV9 CASSVDVGAPGELFF TGTGCCAGCAGCGTAGACGTGGGGGCCCCCGGGGAGCTGTTTTTT
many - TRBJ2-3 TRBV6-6 CASSYEVGDTQYF TGTGCCAGCAGTTACGAGGTGGGAGATACGCAGTATTTT
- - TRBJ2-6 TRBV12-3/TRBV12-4 CASSLSRGGANVLTF TGTGCCAGCAGTTTATCCCGGGGGGGGGCCAACGTCCTGACTTTC
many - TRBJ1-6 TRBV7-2 CASSLGIHRVRSPLHF TGTGCCAGCAGCTTAGGTATACACAGGGTTCGGTCACCCCTCCACTTT
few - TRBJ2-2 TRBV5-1 CASSLNSMSYTGELFF TGCGCCAGCAGCTTGAATTCAATGTCCTACACCGGGGAGCTGTTTTTT
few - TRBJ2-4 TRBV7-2 CASSPSPQEAKNIQYF TGTGCCAGCAGCCCGTCACCCCAAGAAGCCAAAAACATTCAGTACTTC
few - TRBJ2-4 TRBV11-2 CASRPVSSKNIQYF TGTGCCAGCAGGCCGGTTAGTTCCAAAAACATTCAGTACTTC